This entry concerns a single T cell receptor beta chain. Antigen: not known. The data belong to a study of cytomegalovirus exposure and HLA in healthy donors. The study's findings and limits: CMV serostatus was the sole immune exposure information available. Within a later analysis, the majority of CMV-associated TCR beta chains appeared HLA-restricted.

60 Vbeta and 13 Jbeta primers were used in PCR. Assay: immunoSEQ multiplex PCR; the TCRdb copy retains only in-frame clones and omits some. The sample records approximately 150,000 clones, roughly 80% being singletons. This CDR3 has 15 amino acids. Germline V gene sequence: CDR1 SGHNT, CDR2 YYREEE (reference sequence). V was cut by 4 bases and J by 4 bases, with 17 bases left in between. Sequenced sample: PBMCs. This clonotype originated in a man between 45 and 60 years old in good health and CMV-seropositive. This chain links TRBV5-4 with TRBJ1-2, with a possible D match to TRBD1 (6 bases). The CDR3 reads CASSAGGGGVYGYTF. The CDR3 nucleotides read TGTGCCAGCAGCGCGGGGGGGGGCGGCGTCTATGGCTACACCTTC.